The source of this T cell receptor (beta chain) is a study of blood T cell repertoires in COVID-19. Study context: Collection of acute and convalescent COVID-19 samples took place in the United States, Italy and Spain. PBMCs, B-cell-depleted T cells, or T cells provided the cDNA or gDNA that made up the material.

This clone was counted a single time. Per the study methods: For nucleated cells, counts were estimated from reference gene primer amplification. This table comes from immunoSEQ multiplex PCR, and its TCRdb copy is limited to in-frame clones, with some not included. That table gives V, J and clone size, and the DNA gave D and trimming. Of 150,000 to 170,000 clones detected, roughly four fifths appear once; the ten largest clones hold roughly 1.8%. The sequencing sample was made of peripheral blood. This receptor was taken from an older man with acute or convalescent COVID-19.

The CDR3: CASSPRQGIGGNQPQHF. The CDR3, as DNA: TGTGCCAGTAGCCCCCGCCAGGGGATCGGAGGCAATCAGCCCCAGCATTTT. This sequence joins TRBV19 and TRBJ1-5; tentative D call: TRBD1 (6 bases). The germline CDR1 and CDR2 sequences are LNHDA and SQIVND (reference sequence). With 6 bases removed from V and 2 bases from J, the gap between germline ends came to 20 bases. This CDR3 contains 17 residues.